The T cell receptor beta chain described here comes from a study of blood T cell repertoires in COVID-19. Turning to the study itself: Material from acute and convalescent COVID-19 was sourced from the United States, Italy and Spain. PBMCs, B-cell-depleted T cells, or T cells were the source of the cDNA or gDNA that made up the material.

V gave up 6 bases and J gave up 1 base, with 33 bases separating them. There are 21 residues in the CDR3. CDR1 is LNHDA, CDR2 SQIVND, per germline (reference sequence). Per the authors' pipeline: Cell counts per sample came from amplifying reference gene primers. The assay was immunoSEQ multiplex PCR, and TCRdb's table has in-frame clones only and misses some. V and J calls and clone size are as listed in that table; D and trimming were resolved from the DNA. The table lists under 130,000 clones, around 74% of them singletons. Sequencing was performed on peripheral blood. The chain has TRBV19 and TRBJ1-2; no reliable D call. The source of this sequence is a woman aged 70 to 79 with acute or convalescent COVID-19. The CDR3 sequence is CASSELSGSRAGRTFNYGYTF. CDR3 nucleotide sequence: TGTGCCAGTAGCGAATTGAGCGGGTCTCGGGCGGGTCGAACCTTTAACTATGGCTACACCTTC.